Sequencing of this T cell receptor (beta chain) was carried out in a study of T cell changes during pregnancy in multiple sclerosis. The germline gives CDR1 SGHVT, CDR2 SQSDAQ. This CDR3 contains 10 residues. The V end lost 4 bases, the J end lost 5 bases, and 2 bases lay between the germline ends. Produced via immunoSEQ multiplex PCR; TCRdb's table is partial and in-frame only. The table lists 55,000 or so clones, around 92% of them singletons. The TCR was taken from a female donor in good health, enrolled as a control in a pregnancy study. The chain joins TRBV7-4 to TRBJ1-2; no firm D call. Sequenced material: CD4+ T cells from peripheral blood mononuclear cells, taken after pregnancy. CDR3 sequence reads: CASSSYGYTF. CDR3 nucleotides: TGTGCCAGCAGCTCATATGGCTACACCTTC. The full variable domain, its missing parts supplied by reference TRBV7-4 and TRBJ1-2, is GAGVSQSPRYKVAKRGRDVALRCDSISGHVTLYWYRQTLGQGSEVLTYSQSDAQRDKSGRPSGRFSAERPERSVSTLKIQRTEQGDSAVYLCASSSYGYTFGSGTRLTVV.